Following are 31 T cell receptor beta chains from one sample sequenced in a study of blood T cell repertoires in COVID-19. Only in-frame clones appear in the TCRdb table, and some are missing; sequencing was by immunoSEQ multiplex PCR. In the table there are approximately 400,000 clones, 70% to 90% of which are singletons. What was sequenced was PBMCs or T cells enriched from blood (not recorded which). The receptors derive from a woman under 30 who had recovered from COVID-19.

J is TRBJ2-7 and V is TRBV24-1; 9 bases agree with TRBD1. The V gene end was trimmed by 7 bases and the J gene end by 3 bases; junction bases not matched to a gene: 6. The CDR3 covers 14 residues. CDR1 is KGHDR, CDR2 SFDVKD, per germline. The CDR3 nucleotides read TGTGCCACCAGCCCCGGACAGGGGTTCTACGAGCAGTACTTC. The encoded protein is CATSPGQGFYEQYF.

V and J are TRBV27 and TRBJ1-2; TRBD1 matches 9 bases. This CDR3 region has 14 residues. J gave up 8 bases and V 6 bases, and 10 bases lay outside the gene matches. In germline, CDR1 is MNHEY, CDR2 SMNVEV (reference sequence). The CDR3 DNA reads as TGTGCCAGCAGACCTGGGACAGGGTCTTCCGGCTACACCTTC. Its translation: CASRPGTGSSGYTF.

The CDR3 is CASSPPGTTSSGNTIYF. Here the CDR3 DNA reads TGTGCCAGCTCACCACCCGGGACAACTTCCTCTGGAAACACCATATATTTT. V gene TRBV18 combines with J gene TRBJ1-3; a weak D match, TRBD1 (6 bases). The CDR3 has 17 amino acids. Trimming removed 0 bases from V and 0 bases from J, with 12 bases in between. The V gene's germline CDR1 is KGHSH and CDR2 LQKENI.

This chain links TRBV5-1 with TRBJ2-3; TRBD1 agrees at 9 bases. Trimming cost V 2 bases and J 5 bases; bases outside gene matches: 9. Germline CDR1 and CDR2: SGHRS and YFSETQ. This CDR3 has 16 residues. The CDR3 region is CASSFSGTGLKDTQYF. CDR3 DNA: TGCGCCAGCAGCTTTTCCGGGACAGGGTTGAAAGATACGCAGTATTTT. Drawing the rest from reference TRBV5-1 and TRBJ2-3, the complete variable domain is KAGVTQTPRYLIKTRGQQVTLSCSPISGHRSVSWYQQTPGQGLQFLFEYFSETQRNKGNFPGRFSGRQFSNSRSEMNVSTLELGDSALYLCASSFSGTGLKDTQYFGPGTRLTVL.

The chain uses TRBV7-6 and TRBJ1-2; 10 nucleotides agree with TRBD1. The germline CDR1 and CDR2 sequences are SGHVS and FNYEAQ. This CDR3 spans 15 amino acids. V shed 5 bases, J shed 4 bases, and the junction held 7 bases outside the gene matches. CDR3 region: CASSPGQGGPYGYTF. The CDR3 DNA is TGTGCCAGCAGCCCCGGACAGGGGGGGCCCTATGGCTACACCTTC.

The chain is built from TRBV5-8 and TRBJ2-7; 7 positions agree with TRBD2. Germline V gives CDR1 SGHTS, CDR2 YDEGEE. The CDR3 is made up of 15 amino acids. V dropped 7 bases and J dropped 4; count of bases not matched to a gene: 14. CDR3 sequence: CASLPGTILGYEQYF. The CDR3 DNA reads TGTGCCAGCCTCCCCGGGACTATCTTGGGTTACGAGCAGTACTTC.

The chain couples TRBV10-1 to TRBJ2-7; TRBD1 aligns across 7 bases. The CDR3 runs to 15 residues. Trimming cost V 6 bases and J 3 bases; bases outside gene matches: 11. Germline CDR1 is WNHNN and CDR2 is SYGVQD (reference sequence). CDR3 sequence reads: CASSTGTDPFYEQYF. In DNA, the CDR3 is TGCGCCAGCAGCACCGGGACAGATCCGTTCTACGAGCAGTACTTC.

The chain couples TRBV7-6 to TRBJ2-3; 16 bases map to TRBD2. Per the germline V gene, CDR1 is SGHVS and CDR2 is FNYEAQ. Trimming removed 0 bases from V and 5 bases from J; junction bases left unmatched: 8. The CDR3 is 19 residues long. In nucleotides, the CDR3 is TGTGCCAGCAGCTTAGCTCGCGGGACTAGCGGGGGGGCAAGAGATACGCAGTATTTT. It specifies CASSLARGTSGGARDTQYF.

This chain joins TRBV7-9 and TRBJ1-2, with D maybe TRBD1 (6 bases). Germline V gives CDR1 SEHNR, CDR2 FQNEAQ (reference sequence). The length of the CDR3 is 19 residues. V shed 4 bases and J shed 0 bases, with 24 bases lying between them. The CDR3 region has the DNA TGTGCCAGCAGCTCACTTGGCGGCGGGGGGCCAAGAGCTAACTATGGCTACACCTTC. It yields the protein CASSSLGGGGPRANYGYTF.

The J gene is TRBJ2-5, the V gene TRBV6-5; D is unclear. Trimming left V 7 bases short and J 2 bases short, with 14 bases between. In germline, CDR1 is MNHEY, CDR2 SVGAGI. The CDR3 sequence is 14 residues long. This chain's CDR3 is CASKTPAGQETQYF. DNA for the CDR3: TGTGCCAGCAAGACCCCCGCCGGGCAAGAGACCCAGTACTTC.

This clone appeared once. V gene TRBV19 combines with J gene TRBJ1-2; perhaps TRBD1 as D (6 bases). The germline V and J ends were trimmed by 2 bases and 4 bases, with 14 bases remaining between them. Per the germline V gene, CDR1 is LNHDA and CDR2 is SQIVND (reference sequence). The CDR3 length is 15 residues. This chain's CDR3 is CASSILGARSYGYTF. In DNA, the CDR3 is TGTGCCAGTAGTATATTGGGGGCGCGGAGCTATGGCTACACCTTC. Filled out from reference TRBV19 and TRBJ1-2, the complete variable domain reads DGGITQSPKYLFRKEGQNVTLSCEQNLNHDAMYWYRQDPGQGLRLIYYSQIVNDFQKGDIAEGYSVSREKKESFPLTVTSAQKNPTAFYLCASSILGARSYGYTFGSGTRLTVV.

Regarding this clone: Other nucleotide sequences from this sample produce the same CDR3. The V and J genes are TRBV5-1 and TRBJ1-6, with 7 bases lining up with TRBD1. Trimming took 1 base from V and 7 from J; bases not matched to a gene: 2. This CDR3 is 14 amino acids long. The germline V gene has CDR1 SGHRS and CDR2 YFSETQ. The CDR3 here is CASSLQGDNSPLHF. The CDR3 bases are TGCGCCAGCAGCTTGCAGGGGGACAATTCACCCCTCCACTTT.

This chain uses TRBV9 with TRBJ2-3; 14 bases agree with TRBD2. The CDR3 totals 19 residues. V trimming: 3 bases; J trimming: 0 bases; junction bases outside the gene matches: 9. The V gene's germline CDR1 is SGDLS and CDR2 YYNGEE. CDR3 amino acids: CASSALGTSGGTSTDTQYF. The CDR3 nucleotides are TGTGCCAGCAGCGCCCTGGGGACTAGCGGGGGTACTAGCACAGATACGCAGTATTTT.

In its sample, this clone was seen once. The chain joins TRBV19 to TRBJ1-4, with D hard to call. The CDR3 consists of 14 residues. The V end was cut by 5 bases, the J end by 3 bases, with 10 bases between. The germline V gene encodes CDR1 LNHDA and CDR2 SQIVND (reference sequence). The CDR3 spells CASSSRVANEKLFF. In DNA form, the CDR3 reads TGTGCCAGTAGTTCCCGGGTAGCTAATGAAAAACTGTTTTTT. The full variable domain, rest sourced from reference TRBV19 and TRBJ1-4, is DGGITQSPKYLFRKEGQNVTLSCEQNLNHDAMYWYRQDPGQGLRLIYYSQIVNDFQKGDIAEGYSVSREKKESFPLTVTSAQKNPTAFYLCASSSRVANEKLFFGSGTQLSVL.

The gene calls are TRBV5-1 and TRBJ1-1; 10 bases match TRBD1. The V gene's germline CDR1 is SGHRS and CDR2 YFSETQ. V shed 5 bases, J shed 3 bases, and the junction held 10 bases outside the gene matches. The CDR3 runs to 16 residues. The DNA for the CDR3 is TGCGCCAGCAGGCGAGGTGACAGGGGGCTTGACACTGAAGCTTTCTTT. Translated: CASRRGDRGLDTEAFF.

The gene calls are TRBV7-6 and TRBJ1-2, with a tentative D call TRBD1 (6 bases). The length of the CDR3 is 15 residues. Trimming cost V 5 bases and J 4 bases, with 17 bases left between them. The germline V gene has CDR1 SGHVS and CDR2 FNYEAQ. This CDR3 is CASSLDRNPPYGYTF. The CDR3 nucleotides read TGTGCCAGCAGCCTCGACAGGAACCCTCCCTATGGCTACACCTTC.

The J gene is TRBJ1-1, the V gene TRBV2; D is unresolved. V lost 8 bases to trimming and J lost 0 bases, with 7 bases between them. The CDR3 length is 12 residues. Per the germline V gene, CDR1 is SNHLY and CDR2 is FYNNEI. CDR3 region: CASGRVNTEAFF. CDR3 sequence (DNA): TGTGCCAGCGGGAGAGTGAACACTGAAGCTTTCTTT. The full variable domain, with the rest looked up from reference TRBV2 and TRBJ1-1, is EPEVTQTPSHQVTQMGQEVILRCVPISNHLYFYWYRQILGQKVEFLVSFYNNEISEKSEIFDDQFSVERPDGSNFTLKIRSTKLEDSAMYFCASGRVNTEAFFGQGTRLTVV.

This chain's CDR3 is CASSPRSGGLSGDNEQFF. CDR3 nucleotides: TGTGCCAGCTCACCTCGGAGCGGGGGGCTTTCAGGAGACAATGAGCAGTTCTTC. The rearrangement links TRBV18 to TRBJ2-1, with 9 bases fitting TRBD2. The CDR3 is made up of 18 amino acids. The trim removed 3 bases at V and 5 bases at J, leaving 14 bases unmatched. CDR1 is KGHSH and CDR2 is LQKENI in the germline V gene.

This chain links TRBV28 with TRBJ2-1; a possible D gene is TRBD2 (6 bases). Germline-derived CDR1 and CDR2 are MDHEN and SYDVKM. CDR3 length equals 15 residues. Between the trimmed V and J ends, which lost 5 bases and 7 bases, there was a span of 18 bases. The CDR3 coding sequence is TGTGCCAGCAGTATACTCTTTGGGGGGAGGAATGAGCAGTTCTTC. Translating it yields CASSILFGGRNEQFF.

V and J are TRBV10-3 and TRBJ1-1; 7 nucleotides agree with TRBD1. The CDR3 sequence is 16 residues long. V was clipped by 2 bases and J by 4 bases; unmatched bases: 10. Germline V gives CDR1 ENHRY, CDR2 SYGVKD. CDR3: CAISEPVQGLGTEAFF. The DNA of the CDR3 is TGTGCCATCAGTGAGCCTGTACAGGGGTTGGGCACTGAAGCTTTCTTT.

This clone occurred once. The rearrangement uses TRBV4-3 and TRBJ1-1; D is unresolved. V lost 0 bases and J 4 bases, leaving 15 bases between the germline ends. The germline CDR1 and CDR2 sequences are LGHNA and YSLEER. The CDR3 runs 16 residues. The CDR3 nucleotides read TGCGCCAGCAGCCAAGATGCGAGGGATCCGGGCACTGAAGCTTTCTTT. Translated: CASSQDARDPGTEAFF.

J is TRBJ2-3 and V is TRBV5-1, with a weak D call TRBD2 (5 bases). Germline V gene lookup returns CDR1 SGHRS and CDR2 YFSETQ. Trimming removed 6 bases at V and 2 bases at J, with 13 bases between. This CDR3 contains 14 residues. The CDR3 loop reads CASIEGLPTDTQYF. CDR3 DNA sequence: TGCGCCAGCATCGAAGGACTTCCCACAGATACGCAGTATTTT.

This clone was picked up one time. The genes are TRBV29-1 and TRBJ2-7; 11 bases align to TRBD2. This CDR3 comprises 15 residues. Losses at the gene ends were 1 base for V and 0 bases for J; bases not matched to a gene: 2. CDR1 SQVTM and CDR2 ANQGSEA come from the germline V gene. The CDR3, as DNA: TGCAGCGTTGAAGGACTAGCGGGGAGCTCCTACGAGCAGTACTTC. This translates into CSVEGLAGSSYEQYF.

This chain connects TRBV6-2 or TRBV6-3 to TRBJ1-6; D remains ambiguous. The CDR3 consists of 12 residues. CDR1 and CDR2 (germline): MNHEY, SVGEGT. Deletions cut 3 bases from V and 14 bases from J, with 11 bases between. The CDR3 DNA is TGTGCCAGCAGTTATCGACCGGGAGCCCTCCACTTT. It codes for CASSYRPGALHF.

The V and J genes are TRBV6-5 and TRBJ2-7; possibly TRBD2 for D (6 bases). Germline V CDR1 and CDR2: MNHEY, SVGAGI. Trimming stripped 2 bases from V and 5 bases from J, with 19 bases between. The CDR3 covers 16 residues. The CDR3 is CASSYLGGAAGHEQYF. CDR3 nucleotide sequence: TGTGCCAGCAGTTACCTTGGAGGGGCGGCTGGCCACGAGCAGTACTTC.

This clone showed up just a few times. The DNA for the CDR3 is TGCGCCAGCAGCCCCGCCTCGGGGAGCCTAAACACTGAAGCTTTCTTT. Translating it yields CASSPASGSLNTEAFF. The V gene is TRBV4-3, the J gene TRBJ1-1; no reliable D call. CDR1 is LGHNA, CDR2 YSLEER, per germline. The CDR3 sequence is 16 residues long. V was clipped by 4 bases and J by 2 bases, with 17 bases between them.

The chain couples TRBV19 to TRBJ1-1, with D possibly TRBD1 on 5 matching bases. Germline CDR1 LNHDA, CDR2 SQIVND (reference sequence). CDR3 length equals 12 residues. V lost 7 bases to trimming and J lost 2 bases, with 8 bases between them. The DNA of the CDR3 is TGTGCCAGTAACAGGCCCAACACTGAAGCTTTCTTT. Protein product: CASNRPNTEAFF.

V and J are TRBV12-5 and TRBJ1-6, with D unresolved. The CDR3 totals 15 residues. Germline V gene lookup returns CDR1 LGHNT and CDR2 FRNRAP. CDR3 DNA sequence: TGTGCCAACCCGCGGGCCCCCTCCTATAATTCACCCCTCCACTTT. Translation: CANPRAPSYNSPLHF.

The CDR3 sequence is CASSFTEPYEQYF. The CDR3 nucleotides read TGTGCCAGCAGTTTCACAGAGCCCTACGAGCAGTACTTC. The chain uses TRBV27 and TRBJ2-7; the D is unclear. Germline V lookup: CDR1 MNHEY, CDR2 SMNVEV (reference sequence). V was trimmed by 3 bases and J by 2 bases, leaving 8 bases between them. The CDR3 has 13 amino acids.

The chain joins TRBV7-8 to TRBJ2-3, with 15 bases lining up with TRBD2. Looked up from germline, CDR1 is SGHVS and CDR2 is FQNEAQ. V shed 6 bases, J shed 3 bases, and the junction held 7 bases outside the gene matches. This CDR3 is 17 amino acids long. CDR3 DNA: TGTGCCAGCAGAAGGGACGGGACTAGCGGGGGGACAGATACGCAGTATTTT. Translated: CASRRDGTSGGTDTQYF.

Worth noting for this clone: A clone one base away is much larger, so this may be a read error. Other DNA sequences of this sample code for an identical CDR3. DNA for the CDR3: TGTGCCAGCAGTGATGGGACAGGGGGCTATGGCTACACCTTC. Protein sequence: CASSDGTGGYGYTF. V and J are TRBV6-4 and TRBJ1-2, with 11 bases matching TRBD1. Germline loops: CDR1 MRHNA, CDR2 SNTAGT. The CDR3 spans 14 residues. The V segment lost 3 bases and the J segment 4 bases; nucleotides outside the gene matches: 1.